Presented here are 22 T cell receptor beta chains from one specimen sequenced in a study of T cell repertoires in cytomegalovirus infection. These receptors lack a known antigen. MiXCR, applied by TCRdb to the reads, yields one record per CDR3 protein. The sample carries 800,000 to 950,000 distinct CDR3 sequences, around a third recorded once. Material: cultured CD8+ T cells from PBMCs, obtained from culture after CMV antigen stimulation. Source of these receptors: a human donor in good health (CMV status not recorded). Some clones in this sample may be carry-over from other donors' samples.

The genes are TRBV2 and TRBJ2-1; TRBD2 matches at 7 bases. Unmatched junction bases numbered 5, after V lost 6 bases and J lost 0 bases. Germline V gives CDR1 SNHLY, CDR2 FYNNEI. The CDR3 is 15 residues long. The CDR3 DNA sequence: TGTGCCAGCAGGAGGGACTACAGCTCCTACAATGAGCAGTTCTTC. Translating gives CASRRDYSSYNEQFF.

This clonotype was detected only a few times. The chain uses TRBV10-3 and TRBJ2-5; 12 positions agree with TRBD2. Per germline, CDR1 ENHRY and CDR2 SYGVKD. Unmatched junction bases numbered 5, after V lost 4 bases and J lost 5 bases. The length of the CDR3 is 15 residues. The DNA for the CDR3 is TGTGCCATCAGTGGACTAGCGGGAGACCCGGAGACCCAGTACTTC. Its protein product is CAISGLAGDPETQYF.

A single count supports this clonotype. A much bigger clone sits one base away, suggesting this may be a read error. This chain links TRBV9 with TRBJ2-1; a possible D gene is TRBD1 (5 bases). The V end was cut by 4 bases, the J end by 6 bases, with 11 bases between. The CDR3 has 13 residues. Germline CDR1 is SGDLS and CDR2 is YYNGEE. The CDR3 nucleotides are TGTGCCAGCAGCCCCCCCAGGGTCAATGAGCAGTTCTTC. It is translated as CASSPPRVNEQFF.

V usage is TRBV20-1 and J usage is TRBJ2-3; 9 bases fit TRBD2. The germline V gene has CDR1 DFQATT and CDR2 SNEGSKA (reference sequence). The length of the CDR3 is 14 residues. The trim removed 5 bases at V and 6 bases at J, leaving 9 bases unmatched. CDR3 loop: CSASTSGSRDTQYF. The CDR3 region has the DNA TGCAGTGCTTCGACTAGCGGAAGCCGGGATACGCAGTATTTT.

The rearrangement joins TRBV27 to TRBJ1-1, with a weak D call TRBD1 (6 bases). CDR1 and CDR2 from the germline V gene are MNHEY and SMNVEV (reference sequence). The V gene lost 6 bases and the J gene lost 1 base, with 15 bases spanning the gap. This CDR3 contains 15 residues. CDR3 DNA sequence: TGTGCCAGCAGAAGGGACAACAGTAGGAACACTGAAGCTTTCTTT. This codes for CASRRDNSRNTEAFF.

The chain couples TRBV20-1 to TRBJ1-5; no firm D call. The CDR3 spans 15 residues. CDR1 is DFQATT, CDR2 SNEGSKA, per germline (reference sequence). Trimming cost V 5 bases and J 2 bases, with 16 bases left between them. CDR3 sequence (DNA): TGCAGTGCTGCTGGGCGGGATCAGGGCAATCAGCCCCAGCATTTT. Its translation is CSAAGRDQGNQPQHF.

This clonotype was observed many times. J is TRBJ2-3 and V is TRBV7-3; TRBD2 aligns across 13 bases. The CDR3 loop spans 15 amino acids. V was pared by 5 bases and J by 4 bases, with 3 bases of the junction left unmatched. Per the germline V gene, CDR1 is SGHTA and CDR2 is FQGTGA. The CDR3 region is CASSPGTSGADTQYF. The CDR3 DNA is TGTGCCAGCAGCCCCGGGACTAGCGGGGCAGATACGCAGTATTTT.

This clonotype was counted only a few times. The gene calls are TRBV7-6 and TRBJ2-5; D unresolved. The CDR3 spans 15 residues. In germline, CDR1 is SGHVS, CDR2 FNYEAQ. V gave up 1 base and J gave up 4 bases, with 13 bases separating them. The CDR3 nucleotides read TGTGCCAGCAGCTTAGAATTGGCCCACGGAGAGACCCAGTACTTC. Its protein is CASSLELAHGETQYF.

A few counts support this clonotype. V and J are TRBV10-3 and TRBJ2-7; 11 bases match TRBD1. Per germline, CDR1 ENHRY and CDR2 SYGVKD. The CDR3 sequence is 15 residues long. J lost 1 base, V lost 6 bases, and 5 bases had no gene match. The CDR3 spells CAIRTGTGGSYEQYF. CDR3 DNA sequence: TGTGCCATCAGGACCGGGACAGGGGGATCCTACGAGCAGTACTTC.

The V and J genes are TRBV5-6 and TRBJ2-2; D unclear. Germline CDR1 reads SGHDT; CDR2 reads YYEEEE. V dropped 1 base and J dropped 3 bases, with 7 bases sitting between them. This CDR3 comprises 14 residues. CDR3 sequence (DNA): TGTGCCAGCAGCTTGCTCGCGGACACCGGGGAGCTGTTTTTT. The encoded protein is CASSLLADTGELFF.

The chain uses TRBV27 and TRBJ1-3; maybe TRBD1 (5 bases). CDR1 is MNHEY and CDR2 is SMNVEV in the germline V gene (reference sequence). V shed 4 bases and J shed 1 base, with 11 bases lying between them. The CDR3 runs to 15 residues. The CDR3 DNA reads as TGTGCCAGCAGTTATTCGGGGGAATCTGGAAACACCATATATTTT. This encodes CASSYSGESGNTIYF.

In DNA form, the CDR3 reads TGTGCCAGTTTGGGGGACAGGGGCAATTCACCCCTCCACTTT. Translated: CASLGDRGNSPLHF. The V and J genes are TRBV6-2 or TRBV6-3 and TRBJ1-6, with TRBD1 matching over 10 bases. This CDR3 has 14 amino acids. The V segment lost 9 bases and the J segment 7 bases; nucleotides outside the gene matches: 6. Germline CDR1 and CDR2: MNHEY and SVGEGT.

This clonotype has just a few counts. The rearrangement joins TRBV10-3 to TRBJ1-1; no definite D call. Trimming took off 2 bases at V and 10 bases at J, with 11 bases between the two ends. Germline V gene lookup returns CDR1 ENHRY and CDR2 SYGVKD. This CDR3 region has 12 residues. The CDR3 here is CAISEDRNGAFF. For the CDR3, the DNA is TGTGCCATCAGTGAGGATCGCAACGGAGCTTTCTTT.

This clonotype was seen more than once but under ten times. The J gene is TRBJ2-1, the V gene TRBV19; D is unresolved. The CDR3 runs to 13 residues. Germline CDR1 reads LNHDA; CDR2 reads SQIVND (reference sequence). The V and J ends lost 7 bases and 7 bases respectively, with 14 bases between them. CDR3 bases: TGTGCCAGTACCACCCTTGGTGGGAATGAGCAGTTCTTC. Residues: CASTTLGGNEQFF.

This chain connects TRBV27 to TRBJ1-2; D perhaps matches TRBD1 (5 bases). The V end was cut by 3 bases, the J end by 5 bases, with 10 bases between. CDR1 MNHEY and CDR2 SMNVEV come from the germline V gene (reference sequence). The CDR3 runs to 13 residues. The CDR3 is CASSFDSSYGYTF. Here the CDR3 DNA reads TGTGCCAGCAGTTTTGACAGCAGTTATGGCTACACCTTC.

This chain links TRBV14 with TRBJ2-3; TRBD2 aligns across 8 bases. The V gene's germline CDR1 is SGHDN and CDR2 FVKESK. Trimming removed 4 bases from V and 5 bases from J; junction bases left unmatched: 17. The CDR3 covers 18 residues. The DNA for the CDR3 is TGTGCCAGCAGCCGGAAGGGTACCGGGGGGGCCTATGGAGATACGCAGTATTTT. This encodes CASSRKGTGGAYGDTQYF. Filled out from reference TRBV14 and TRBJ2-3, the complete variable domain reads EAGVTQFPSHSVIEKGQTVTLRCDPISGHDNLYWYRRVMGKEIKFLLHFVKESKQDESGMPNNRFLAERTGGTYSTLKVQPAELEDSGVYFCASSRKGTGGAYGDTQYFGPGTRLTVL.

This clonotype was recorded a few times. The chain uses TRBV6-2 or TRBV6-3 and TRBJ2-1; TRBD2 might be the D (5 bases). V was clipped by 7 bases and J by 15 bases, with 19 bases between them. The CDR3 loop spans 12 amino acids. Germline CDR1 reads MNHEY; CDR2 reads SVGEGT. CDR3 DNA: TGTGCCAGCACTCCTGAGGGCTTTCGGTTGTTCTTC. This codes for CASTPEGFRLFF.

A word on this clonotype: A junction end diverges from the germline sequence, so it may reflect a read error. This sequence joins TRBV20-1 and TRBJ1-2; D gene uncertain. This CDR3 spans 13 amino acids. Germline lookup yields CDR1 DFQATT and CDR2 SNEGSKA (reference sequence). The CDR3 is CSTSGGISYGYTF. In DNA form, the CDR3 reads TGCAGTACTAGTGGAGGGATCAGCTATGGCTACACCTTC.

This clonotype was seen a handful of times. This chain connects TRBV2 to TRBJ1-2, with D possibly matching TRBD1 (5 bases). From germline, CDR1 is SNHLY and CDR2 FYNNEI. The germline V and J ends were trimmed by 8 bases and 0 bases, with 16 bases remaining between them. This CDR3 is 15 amino acids long. The CDR3 reads CASPRFPGANYGYTF. CDR3 DNA: TGTGCCAGCCCCAGGTTTCCGGGGGCTAACTATGGCTACACCTTC. The full variable domain, with the rest looked up from reference TRBV2 and TRBJ1-2, is EPEVTQTPSHQVTQMGQEVILRCVPISNHLYFYWYRQILGQKVEFLVSFYNNEISEKSEIFDDQFSVERPDGSNFTLKIRSTKLEDSAMYFCASPRFPGANYGYTFGSGTRLTVV.

DNA of the CDR3: TGTGCCAGCAGCTCTTGGGAGTTCTCTGGAAACACCATATATTTT. It codes for CASSSWEFSGNTIYF. The chain combines TRBV7-6 with TRBJ1-3, with D uncertain. CDR1 is SGHVS, CDR2 FNYEAQ, per germline. This CDR3 is 15 amino acids long. The V gene lost 4 bases and the J gene lost 0 bases, with 10 bases spanning the gap.

This clonotype has more than one count but fewer than ten. The gene calls are TRBV7-9 and TRBJ2-7, with TRBD2 identical over 11 bases. The junction had 14 bases not matched to a gene; V was cut back by 4 bases and J by 3 bases. Per germline, CDR1 SEHNR and CDR2 FQNEAQ (reference sequence). The CDR3 sequence is 18 residues long. The CDR3, as DNA: TGTGCCAGCAGCTCCCCATCTACCGGGACTAGCGGACTCTACGAGCAGTACTTC. Translated: CASSSPSTGTSGLYEQYF.

The table lists this clonotype with many counts. V gene TRBV11-1 combines with J gene TRBJ2-3; the D gene could be TRBD1 or TRBD2 (6 bases each). Looked up from germline, CDR1 is SGHAT and CDR2 is FQDESV (reference sequence). This CDR3 region has 14 residues. V was trimmed by 2 bases and J by 4 bases, leaving 10 bases between them. This CDR3 reads CASSLRRGADTQYF. CDR3 coding DNA: TGTGCCAGCAGCTTAAGGAGGGGGGCAGATACGCAGTATTTT.